This is a list of T cell receptor beta chains from one sample in a study of T cell repertoires in cytomegalovirus infection. From the reads, TCRdb called clonotypes with MiXCR, one entry per CDR3 protein. This sample yields about 310,000 distinct CDR3 sequences, of which roughly 25% are seen a single time; about 14% belongs to the top ten. These receptors lack a known antigen. The material sequenced was cultured PBMCs, taken from culture after CMV antigen stimulation. The receptors were sampled from a human donor in good health (CMV status not recorded). Some clones in this sample may be carry-over from other donors' samples. Each CDR3 is given with its conserved first and last residue. D genes are given only for firm matches. Where a row states a size, it is once, few, many or the class of an expanded clone; other rows omit it.

TGCGCCAGCAGCCAAGATCTTATCCCGGGAGGAACCTACAATGAGCAGTTCTTC	CASSQDLIPGGTYNEQFF	.	TRBD2	TRBV4-3	TRBJ2-1
TGTGCCACCAGTGATCCCCGGGCAACGGCAGATACGCAGTATTTT	CATSDPRATADTQYF	.	.	TRBV24-1	TRBJ2-3
TGTGCCAGCAAGACTAGCGGATACAATGAGCAGTTCTTC	CASKTSGYNEQFF	many	TRBD2	TRBV11-2	TRBJ2-1
TGTGCCAGCAGGCGGCCCATCACAGATACGCAGTATTTT	CASRRPITDTQYF	.	.	TRBV27	TRBJ2-3
TGTGCCAGCAGCTTAGCAGGGACAGGGGAGGGTGAGCAGTTCTTC	CASSLAGTGEGEQFF	.	TRBD1	TRBV7-2	TRBJ2-1
TGCAGTGCTATCCGGGACAGCAATCAGCCCCAGCATTTT	CSAIRDSNQPQHF	.	.	TRBV20-1	TRBJ1-5
TGTGCCAGTAGTCGGGTCCTGACAGGATTCTATGGCTACACCTTC	CASSRVLTGFYGYTF	.	.	TRBV19	TRBJ1-2
TGTGCCAGTCGGGGCAATATGAACTATGGCTACACCTTC	CASRGNMNYGYTF	.	.	TRBV19	TRBJ1-2
TGTGCCAGCAGCTCGGGACTACACTCCGGAGGGGAGTTCTTC	CASSSGLHSGGEFF	.	TRBD2	TRBV5-4	TRBJ2-1
TGTGCCATCGGGGCGGAGGGAATCGATGAGCAGTTCTTC	CAIGAEGIDEQFF	.	.	TRBV10-3	TRBJ2-1
TGTGCCAGCAGTTACGGGTCAGGAGAATACTACGAGCAGTACTTC	CASSYGSGEYYEQYF	.	.	TRBV6-6	TRBJ2-7